This T cell receptor (beta chain) was sequenced in a study of CD8+ T cells in alopecia areata. This clone has only a few counts. Sequencing templates came from extracted RNA that was reverse transcribed into cDNA. This table comes from immunoSEQ multiplex PCR, and its TCRdb copy is limited to in-frame clones, with some not included. The sample yields some 180,000 clones, roughly 60% seen once. Germline assignment: CDR1 KGHSH and CDR2 LQKENI. This CDR3 contains 15 residues. V lost 3 bases to trimming and J lost 2 bases, with 14 bases between them. The sequencing here drew on CD4+ T cells sorted from blood, taken at week 0. The TCR comes from a human donor with alopecia areata. The chain combines TRBV18 with TRBJ2-7; D call uncertain. The CDR3 coding sequence is TGTGCCAGCTCACCTACAAGCCCGAATACCTACGAGCAGTACTTC. Its translation is CASSPTSPNTYEQYF.